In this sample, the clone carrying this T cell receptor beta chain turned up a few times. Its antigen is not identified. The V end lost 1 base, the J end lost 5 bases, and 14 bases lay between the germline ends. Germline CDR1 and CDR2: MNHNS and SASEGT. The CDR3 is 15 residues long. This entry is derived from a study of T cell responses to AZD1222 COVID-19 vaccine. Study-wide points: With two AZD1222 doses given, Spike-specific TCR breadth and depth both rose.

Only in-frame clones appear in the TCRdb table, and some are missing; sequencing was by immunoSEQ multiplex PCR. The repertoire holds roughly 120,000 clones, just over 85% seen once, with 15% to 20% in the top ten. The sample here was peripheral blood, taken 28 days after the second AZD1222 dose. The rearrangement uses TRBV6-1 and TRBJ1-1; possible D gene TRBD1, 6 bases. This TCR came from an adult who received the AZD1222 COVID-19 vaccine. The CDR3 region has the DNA TGTGCCAGCAGTGAAGGTCACGGAGGGGGGACTGAAGCTTTCTTT. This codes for CASSEGHGGGTEAFF.